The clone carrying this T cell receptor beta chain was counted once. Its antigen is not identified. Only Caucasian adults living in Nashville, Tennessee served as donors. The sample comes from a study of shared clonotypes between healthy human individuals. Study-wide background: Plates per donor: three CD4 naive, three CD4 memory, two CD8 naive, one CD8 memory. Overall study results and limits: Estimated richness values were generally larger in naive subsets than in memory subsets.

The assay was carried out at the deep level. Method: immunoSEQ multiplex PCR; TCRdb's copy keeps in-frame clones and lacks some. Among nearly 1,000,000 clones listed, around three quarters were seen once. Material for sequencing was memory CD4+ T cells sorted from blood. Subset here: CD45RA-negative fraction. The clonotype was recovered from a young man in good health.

In DNA, the CDR3 is TGTGCCACTAAACCAGGGATCCGCTACGAGCAGTACTTC. Its translation: CATKPGIRYEQYF. V is TRBV2 and J is TRBJ2-7; weak D call: TRBD1 (5 bases). Trimming removed 10 bases at V and 3 bases at J, with 16 bases between. The CDR3 has 13 residues. Germline assignment: CDR1 SNHLY and CDR2 FYNNEI.